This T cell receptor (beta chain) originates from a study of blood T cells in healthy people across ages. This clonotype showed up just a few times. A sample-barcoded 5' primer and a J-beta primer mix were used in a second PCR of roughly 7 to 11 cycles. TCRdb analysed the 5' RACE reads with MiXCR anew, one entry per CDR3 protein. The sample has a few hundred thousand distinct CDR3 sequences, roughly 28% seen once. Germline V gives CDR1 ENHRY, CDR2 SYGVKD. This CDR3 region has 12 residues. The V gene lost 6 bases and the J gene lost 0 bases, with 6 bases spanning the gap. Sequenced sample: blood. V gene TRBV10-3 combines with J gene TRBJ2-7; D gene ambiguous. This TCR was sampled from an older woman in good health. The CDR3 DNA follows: TGTGCCATCAGCGACAACTCCTACGAGCAGTACTTC. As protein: CAISDNSYEQYF.